The next 7 T cell receptor beta chains were all read from a single sample in a study of T-cell memory formation after mild COVID-19. MiXCR, run by TCRdb on the 5' RACE reads, gives a single entry per CDR3 protein. This table holds over 70,000 distinct CDR3 sequences, roughly 16% found once. The sequenced material came from PBMCs or a T cell subset sorted from them (not recorded which). Receptors originate from a man between 18 and 29 years old who had mild COVID-19 (a few samples of this study predate the infection). Cell type and time point are not known.

This clonotype was detected a few times. This chain joins TRBV20-1 and TRBJ1-2, with TRBD1 matching over 7 bases. J gave up 7 bases and V 3 bases, and 8 bases lay outside the gene matches. The CDR3 spans 13 residues. Per germline, CDR1 DFQATT and CDR2 SNEGSKA (reference sequence). The CDR3 DNA reads TGCAGTGCTAGGGCGGACAGGAGCAGTGGCTACACCTTC. Its protein product is CSARADRSSGYTF.

The V and J genes are TRBV6-5 and TRBJ2-1, with a tentative D call TRBD1 (5 bases). V lost 2 bases and J 4 bases, leaving 9 bases between the germline ends. Germline V gives CDR1 MNHEY, CDR2 SVGAGI. This CDR3 region has 14 residues. This chain's CDR3 is CASSYLGQYNEQFF. The CDR3 nucleotides read TGTGCCAGCAGTTACCTGGGGCAATACAATGAGCAGTTCTTC.

This clonotype was counted only a few times. The chain links TRBV6-6 to TRBJ2-1; D is perhaps TRBD1 or TRBD2 (6 bases each). Trimming shortened V by 6 bases and J by 0 bases, and 15 bases separated the two germline ends. This CDR3 comprises 16 residues. Germline assignment: CDR1 MNHNY and CDR2 SVGAGI (reference sequence). The CDR3: CASRVGGAGSYNEQFF. The CDR3, as DNA: TGTGCCAGCAGGGTCGGGGGCGCCGGCTCCTACAATGAGCAGTTCTTC.

The chain is built from TRBV12-3 or TRBV12-4 and TRBJ2-1; maybe TRBD2 (5 bases). This CDR3 has 15 amino acids. The V and J ends lost 5 bases and 0 bases respectively, with 11 bases between them. The CDR3 DNA is TGTGCCAGCAGTCGGACTGGCGGCTCCTACAATGAGCAGTTCTTC. Its protein product is CASSRTGGSYNEQFF.

This clonotype turned up a few times. The chain combines TRBV10-3 with TRBJ2-3; D is perhaps TRBD2 (5 bases). The germline V gene encodes CDR1 ENHRY and CDR2 SYGVKD. V was cut by 6 bases and J by 0 bases, with 16 bases left in between. This CDR3 has 16 residues. The CDR3 sequence: CAIRPWGAYSTDTQYF. The DNA for the CDR3 is TGTGCCATCAGGCCGTGGGGAGCGTACAGCACAGATACGCAGTATTTT.

This clonotype came up many times. V is TRBV12-3 or TRBV12-4 and J is TRBJ2-2; a possible D gene is TRBD1 (7 bases). Trimming took off 3 bases at V and 6 bases at J, with 14 bases between the two ends. The CDR3 totals 15 residues. CDR3 amino acids: CASSFRGEIPGELFF. In DNA form, the CDR3 reads TGTGCCAGCAGTTTCAGGGGGGAAATTCCCGGGGAGCTGTTTTTT.

This chain joins TRBV10-3 and TRBJ2-1; D gene uncertain. Trimming removed 9 bases at V and 9 bases at J, with 9 bases between. Germline V gene data show CDR1 as ENHRY and CDR2 as SYGVKD. The CDR3 contains 10 residues. The CDR3 DNA sequence: TGTGCCATTGGAGAGGTTGAGCAGTTCTTC. Translating gives CAIGEVEQFF.